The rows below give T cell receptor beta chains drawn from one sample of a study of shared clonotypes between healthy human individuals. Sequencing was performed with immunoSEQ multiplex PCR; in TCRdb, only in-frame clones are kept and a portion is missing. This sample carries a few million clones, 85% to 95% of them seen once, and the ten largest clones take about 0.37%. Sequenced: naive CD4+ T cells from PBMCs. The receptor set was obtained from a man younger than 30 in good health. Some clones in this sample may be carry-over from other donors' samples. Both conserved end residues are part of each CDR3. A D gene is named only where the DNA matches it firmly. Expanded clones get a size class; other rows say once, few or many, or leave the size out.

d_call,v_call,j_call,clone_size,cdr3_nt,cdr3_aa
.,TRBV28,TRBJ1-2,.,TGTGCCAGCAGTTTATCGTCAAACTATGGCTACACCTTC,CASSLSSNYGYTF
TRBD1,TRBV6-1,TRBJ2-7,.,TGTGCCAGCAGTGACCCTTACCAGGGGGTGAGCTACGAGCAGTACTTC,CASSDPYQGVSYEQYF
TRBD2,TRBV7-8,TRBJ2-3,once,TGTGCCAGCAGTTCGACGAGACTAGCGGGAGGCACAGATACGCAGTATTTT,CASSSTRLAGGTDTQYF
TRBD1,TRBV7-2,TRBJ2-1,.,TGTGCCAGCAGCCACAGGACAGGGGGCAATGAGCAGTTCTTC,CASSHRTGGNEQFF
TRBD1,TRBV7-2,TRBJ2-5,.,TGTGCCAGCAGCCGGAGACAGGGTTACCAAGAGACCCAGTACTTC,CASSRRQGYQETQYF
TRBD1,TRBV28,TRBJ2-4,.,TGTGCCAGCACGGTATTGGGACAGGGCCAAATTCAGTACTTC,CASTVLGQGQIQYF
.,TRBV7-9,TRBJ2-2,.,TGTGCCAGCAGCCAAAGGGGCGACAAGAACACCGGGGAGCTGTTTTTT,CASSQRGDKNTGELFF
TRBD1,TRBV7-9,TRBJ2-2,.,TGTGCCATCCGGACAGGGAGCACCGGGGAGCTGTTTTTT,CAIRTGSTGELFF
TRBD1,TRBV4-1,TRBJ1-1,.,TGCGCCAGCAGCCAAGATAAAGGGGGCGACACTGAAGCTTTCTTT,CASSQDKGGDTEAFF
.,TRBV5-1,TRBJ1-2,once,TGCGCCAGCAGCTTGGGTCAGGCTAACTATGGCTACACCTTC,CASSLGQANYGYTF
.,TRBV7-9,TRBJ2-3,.,TGTGCCAGCAGCTTACGTCAGGGTTGGGCAGATACGCAGTATTTT,CASSLRQGWADTQYF
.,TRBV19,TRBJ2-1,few,TGTGCCAGTAGTATGGCTGGGCGCGGGAAATTCTACAATGAGCAGTTCTTC,CASSMAGRGKFYNEQFF
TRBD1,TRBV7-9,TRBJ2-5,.,TGTGCCACCTCCAGGGGGCGAGTGGAGACCCAGTACTTC,CATSRGRVETQYF
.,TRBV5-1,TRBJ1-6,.,TGCGCCAGCAACAAGACAGGATCGAATTCACCCCTCCACTTT,CASNKTGSNSPLHF
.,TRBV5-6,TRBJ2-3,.,TGTGCCAGCAGCTTGGGTATAGAGAGGACAGATACGCAGTATTTT,CASSLGIERTDTQYF
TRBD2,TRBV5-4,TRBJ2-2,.,TGTGCCAGCAGTCGAATAGCGGGTACGAACACCGGGGAGCTGTTTTTT,CASSRIAGTNTGELFF
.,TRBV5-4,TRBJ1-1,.,TGTGCCAGCAGCTCCTCCAAGGGCCCAAACACTGAAGCTTTCTTT,CASSSSKGPNTEAFF
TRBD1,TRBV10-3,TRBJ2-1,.,TGTGCCATCAGTGAGGGACAGGGATACAATGAGCAGTTCTTC,CAISEGQGYNEQFF
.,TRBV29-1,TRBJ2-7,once,TGCAGCGTTGGCTTCTCCTACGAGCAGTACTTC,CSVGFSYEQYF
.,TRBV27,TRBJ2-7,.,TGTGCCAGCAGTATAAATCGCCCGGGACTTAGTTACGAGCAGTACTTC,CASSINRPGLSYEQYF
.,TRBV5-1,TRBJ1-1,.,TGCGCCAGCAGATTGGCATTTTTGAACACTGAAGCTTTCTTT,CASRLAFLNTEAFF
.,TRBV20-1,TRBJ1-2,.,TGCAGTGGATCAAAGGGGGGTGGCTACACCTTC,CSGSKGGGYTF
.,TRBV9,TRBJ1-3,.,TGTGCCAGCAGCGTAGCGGTGGGAGGAAACACCATATATTTT,CASSVAVGGNTIYF
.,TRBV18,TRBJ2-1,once,TGTGCCAGCTCAGGGGGGTGGACAGAGAGCTCCTACAATGAGCAGTTCTTC,CASSGGWTESSYNEQFF
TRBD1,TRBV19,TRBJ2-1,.,TGTGCCAGTGGGTGGGACAGCTCCTACAATGAGCAGTTCTTC,CASGWDSSYNEQFF
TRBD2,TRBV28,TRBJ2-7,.,TGTGCCAGCAGTCCGACTAGCGGGACCTACGAGCAGTACTTC,CASSPTSGTYEQYF
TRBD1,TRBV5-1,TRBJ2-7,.,TGCGCCAGCAGAACCGGGACAGGGTCCGACGAGCAGTACTTC,CASRTGTGSDEQYF
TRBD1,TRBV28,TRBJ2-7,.,TGTGCCAGCAGTACTGGACAGGGGAGGGGGCAGTACTTC,CASSTGQGRGQYF